Shown below are 27 T cell receptor beta chains from a single sample sequenced in a study of T cells in Graves' hyperthyroidism and ophthalmopathy. RNA transcripts were the template for amplifying TCR beta CDR3 regions. Primed by the HTBI set, a first-round RT-PCR was run on the TCR CDR3. Using its own MiXCR run on the multiplex PCR reads, TCRdb lists one record per CDR3 protein. The profile shows about 610,000 distinct CDR3 sequences, just over 45% of them singletons. Sequencing was carried out using peripheral blood or thyroid tissue (not recorded which). The receptors originated from a woman between 18 and 30 years old with Graves' hyperthyroidism.

In this sample, this clonotype turned up many times. The chain recombines TRBV5-1 with TRBJ1-6; D is perhaps TRBD1 (5 bases). The CDR3 spans 15 residues. Trimming cost V 4 bases and J 6 bases, with 14 bases left between them. Germline CDR1 is SGHRS and CDR2 is YFSETQ. The CDR3 loop reads CASSIDRDLNSPLHF. The DNA of the CDR3 is TGCGCCAGCAGCATTGACAGAGATCTTAATTCACCCCTCCACTTT.

J is TRBJ1-1 and V is TRBV30; no definite D call. Trimming pared 3 bases from V and 1 base from J, leaving 3 bases between. This CDR3 has 11 residues. Germline assignment: CDR1 GTSNPN and CDR2 SVGIG (reference sequence). In DNA, the CDR3 is TGTGCCTGGAGACCGAACACTGAAGCTTTCTTT. This encodes CAWRPNTEAFF.

This clonotype was seen ten or more times. The chain carries TRBV18 and TRBJ1-2; D may be TRBD1 (6 bases). Trimming stripped 2 bases from V and 4 bases from J, with 14 bases between. Germline-derived CDR1 and CDR2 are KGHSH and LQKENI. The CDR3 extends over 15 amino acids. The CDR3 spells CASSPDRQLGYGYTF. In DNA form, the CDR3 reads TGTGCCAGCTCACCAGACAGGCAGCTAGGCTATGGCTACACCTTC.

The chain is built from TRBV19 and TRBJ2-6; no clear D. Germline lookup yields CDR1 LNHDA and CDR2 SQIVND (reference sequence). Trimming left V 6 bases short and J 4 bases short, with 7 bases between. The CDR3 has 13 amino acids. CDR3 sequence reads: CASRPTGANVLTF. CDR3 DNA sequence: TGTGCCAGTAGACCCACAGGGGCCAACGTCCTGACTTTC.

The genes are TRBV24-1 and TRBJ1-2, with D perhaps matching TRBD1 (6 bases). Trimming left V 0 bases short and J 5 bases short, with 12 bases between. The length of the CDR3 is 15 residues. Germline V lookup: CDR1 KGHDR, CDR2 SFDVKD. CDR3 region: CATSDLRTAQYGYTF. CDR3 sequence (DNA): TGTGCCACCAGTGATTTGCGGACAGCGCAATATGGCTACACCTTC.

The chain links TRBV7-9 to TRBJ2-1; possible D gene TRBD2, 6 bases. The germline V gene encodes CDR1 SEHNR and CDR2 FQNEAQ (reference sequence). The CDR3 extends over 17 amino acids. With 5 bases removed from V and 2 bases from J, the gap between germline ends came to 19 bases. The CDR3 DNA sequence: TGTGCCAGCAGCCACCCCCTCGTTGGCGGGACCTACAATGAGCAGTTCTTC. As protein: CASSHPLVGGTYNEQFF.

This clonotype was seen at least ten times. This chain uses TRBV5-1 with TRBJ1-5; no reliable D call. V lost 0 bases to trimming and J lost 0 bases, with 7 bases between them. The CDR3 is 15 residues long. Per germline, CDR1 SGHRS and CDR2 YFSETQ. The CDR3 bases are TGCGCCAGCAGCTTGGGGCCCTATAGCAATCAGCCCCAGCATTTT. Amino acid sequence: CASSLGPYSNQPQHF.

As for this clonotype: This clone may be a read error of a much larger clone one base away. This rearrangement joins TRBV9 to TRBJ1-4, with D perhaps TRBD1 (6 bases). There are 15 residues in the CDR3. Trimming stripped 3 bases from V and 4 bases from J, with 13 bases between. CDR1 is SGDLS and CDR2 is YYNGEE in the germline V gene. CDR3 amino acids: CASSGATGYNEKLFF. CDR3 DNA: TGTGCCAGCAGCGGGGCGACAGGCTATAATGAAAAACTGTTTTTT.

This clonotype was seen just once. One end of the junction varies from germline; a read error may be responsible. CDR3 in amino acids: CASSEALQGSTMVF. CDR3 bases: TGTGCCAGCAGTGAAGCGCTTCAGGGTTCTACCATGGTCTTC. This rearrangement joins TRBV2 to TRBJ2-5; TRBD1 might be the D (5 bases). The CDR3 sequence is 14 residues long. Germline V gene sequence: CDR1 SNHLY, CDR2 FYNNEI.

This clonotype has a count of ten or more. V gene TRBV24-1 combines with J gene TRBJ2-7, with D possibly TRBD2 on 6 matching bases. V was cut by 3 bases and J by 4 bases, with 15 bases left in between. The length of the CDR3 is 15 residues. Germline values: CDR1 KGHDR, CDR2 SFDVKD. The CDR3 bases are TGTGCCACCAGTGATGGAGGGACGGATGGATACGAGCAGTACTTC. This gives the protein CATSDGGTDGYEQYF.

The V call is TRBV7-2, the J call TRBJ2-3; 8 nucleotides match TRBD2. CDR3 length: 17 amino acids. Germline loops: CDR1 SGHTA, CDR2 FQGNSA. V lost 5 bases and J lost 4; bases outside the gene matches: 14. Written as DNA, the CDR3 is TGTGCCAGCAGCCCCTCGGGAGGGCCTCGGCGGGCAGATACGCAGTATTTT. Protein: CASSPSGGPRRADTQYF.

The chain has TRBV19 and TRBJ2-1, with D perhaps matching TRBD1 (6 bases). V was pared by 1 base and J by 3 bases, with 13 bases between. There are 16 residues in the CDR3. The V gene's germline CDR1 is LNHDA and CDR2 SQIVND (reference sequence). DNA for the CDR3: TGTGCCAGTAGTATAGTCTCAGGGGCTATCTACAATGAGCAGTTCTTC. Amino acids: CASSIVSGAIYNEQFF.

The rearrangement joins TRBV20-1 to TRBJ2-3, with 8 positions matching TRBD2. Trimming removed 1 base from V and 1 base from J; junction bases left unmatched: 1. The CDR3 has 14 amino acids. Germline V gene data show CDR1 as DFQATT and CDR2 as SNEGSKA (reference sequence). CDR3 nucleotide sequence: TGCAGTGCTAGAGCGGGACTAGGCACAGATACGCAGTATTTT. This gives the protein CSARAGLGTDTQYF.

This chain connects TRBV29-1 to TRBJ2-7; D possibly corresponds to TRBD2 (5 bases). CDR3 length: 14 amino acids. Per germline, CDR1 SQVTM and CDR2 ANQGSEA. The CDR3 here is CSYGLADLTYEQYF. Written as DNA, the CDR3 is TGCAGTTACGGGTTGGCGGACTTAACCTACGAGCAGTACTTC.

This clonotype has at least ten counts. One junction end disagrees with the germline gene, perhaps due to a read error. The gene calls are TRBV10-3 and TRBJ2-7; D ambiguous. Germline V gives CDR1 ENHRY, CDR2 SYGVKD. This CDR3 region has 12 residues. CDR3 residues: CAIKAGTGEQCF. The CDR3 DNA reads TGTGCCATCAAGGCAGGTACGGGCGAGCAGTGCTTC.

This clonotype was seen at least ten times. J is TRBJ2-7 and V is TRBV5-8; D tentatively reads TRBD1 or TRBD2 (5 bases each). The CDR3 contains 14 residues. The V gene lost 4 bases and the J gene lost 6 bases, with 17 bases spanning the gap. CDR1 SGHTS and CDR2 YDEGEE come from the germline V gene. The CDR3 region is CASSVGTRGSEQYF. The CDR3 nucleotides are TGTGCCAGCAGCGTTGGCACCCGGGGCTCCGAGCAGTACTTC. The full variable domain, with the rest looked up from reference TRBV5-8 and TRBJ2-7, is EAGVTQSPTHLIKTRGQQATLRCSPISGHTSVYWYQQALGLGLQFLLWYDEGEERNRGNFPPRFSGRQFPNYSSELNVNALELEDSALYLCASSVGTRGSEQYFGPGTRLTVT.

The chain couples TRBV19 to TRBJ1-5; tentatively, D is TRBD1 (5 bases). Trimming shortened V by 5 bases and J by 5 bases, and 16 bases separated the two germline ends. This CDR3 spans 15 amino acids. The germline CDR1 and CDR2 sequences are LNHDA and SQIVND (reference sequence). CDR3 amino acids: CASSRRGEGYQPQHF. For the CDR3, the DNA is TGTGCCAGTAGTCGAAGGGGCGAGGGCTATCAGCCCCAGCATTTT.

This clonotype was counted ten times or more. The chain has TRBV19 and TRBJ1-1, with a possible D match to TRBD1 (5 bases). The length of the CDR3 is 12 residues. Germline V gene lookup returns CDR1 LNHDA and CDR2 SQIVND (reference sequence). V lost 10 bases to trimming and J lost 4 bases, with 13 bases between them. The CDR3 region is CATRGSGTEAFF. CDR3 DNA: TGTGCCACCCGGGGGAGCGGCACTGAAGCTTTCTTT.

The sample holds many counts of this clonotype. This sequence joins TRBV5-1 and TRBJ1-5; D remains ambiguous. Germline V lookup: CDR1 SGHRS, CDR2 YFSETQ. V was cut by 4 bases and J by 1 base, with 15 bases left in between. The CDR3 sequence is 16 residues long. This CDR3 is CASSPGVGKSNQPQHF. DNA of the CDR3: TGCGCCAGCAGCCCTGGGGTCGGAAAAAGCAATCAGCCCCAGCATTTT.

The chain joins TRBV5-4 to TRBJ2-2, with D perhaps TRBD1 (6 bases). The CDR3 length is 15 residues. With 2 bases removed from V and 13 bases from J, the gap between germline ends came to 21 bases. Per the germline V gene, CDR1 is SGHNT and CDR2 is YYREEE (reference sequence). The CDR3 DNA reads as TGTGCCAGCAGCTTAACCCGGGACACCTACAAGGTGCTGTTTTTT. Amino acid sequence: CASSLTRDTYKVLFF.

The J gene is TRBJ1-2, the V gene TRBV20-1, with a tentative D call TRBD1 (5 bases). Germline CDR1 DFQATT, CDR2 SNEGSKA (reference sequence). The ends were cut back, 4 bases at V and 4 bases at J, with 13 bases in the middle. The CDR3 spans 13 residues. The CDR3 region is CSATGPGSYGYTF. The CDR3 bases are TGCAGTGCTACAGGACCAGGGTCCTATGGCTACACCTTC.

This clonotype showed up many times. The chain joins TRBV4-3 to TRBJ1-1; D remains unclear. V gave up 0 bases and J gave up 2 bases, with 13 bases separating them. This CDR3 contains 16 residues. Looked up from germline, CDR1 is LGHNA and CDR2 is YSLEER. The CDR3, as DNA: TGCGCCAGCAGCCAAGAGCGGGGTATCGCTAACACTGAAGCTTTCTTT. It yields the protein CASSQERGIANTEAFF.

This clonotype occurred a few times. The chain joins TRBV7-6 to TRBJ2-7; D gene uncertain. Germline-derived CDR1 and CDR2 are SGHVS and FNYEAQ. CDR3 length: 10 residues. V gave up 10 bases and J gave up 7 bases, with 11 bases separating them. The CDR3 reads CATPEREQYF. DNA of the CDR3: TGTGCCACACCCGAACGGGAGCAGTACTTC.

The chain joins TRBV7-9 to TRBJ2-7; 8 nucleotides align to TRBD2. Per germline, CDR1 SEHNR and CDR2 FQNEAQ (reference sequence). After removal of 4 bases from V and 7 bases from J, the junction contained 15 bases not matched to a gene. This CDR3 has 16 residues. The CDR3 sequence is CASSSIAGRGNNEQYF. Here the CDR3 DNA reads TGTGCCAGCAGCTCGATAGCGGGAAGGGGCAACAATGAGCAGTACTTC. The variable domain in full, completed from reference TRBV7-9 and TRBJ2-7, reads DTGVSQNPRHKITKRGQNVTFRCDPISEHNRLYWYRQTLGQGPEFLTYFQNEAQLEKSRLLSDRFSAERPKGSFSTLEIQRTEQGDSAMYLCASSSIAGRGNNEQYFGPGTRLTVT.

This clonotype was counted many times. The J gene is TRBJ1-5, the V gene TRBV3-1, with D unresolved. The CDR3 extends over 14 amino acids. V was pared by 3 bases and J by 3 bases, with 9 bases between. The germline gives CDR1 LGHDT, CDR2 YNNKEL (reference sequence). The CDR3 loop is CASSQEQVNQPQHF. CDR3 DNA sequence: TGTGCCAGCAGCCAGGAACAAGTCAATCAGCCCCAGCATTTT.

The genes are TRBV7-9 and TRBJ1-1, with D possibly TRBD1 on 5 matching bases. The CDR3 runs to 16 residues. Trimming left V 5 bases short and J 1 base short, with 17 bases between. CDR1 is SEHNR and CDR2 is FQNEAQ in the germline V gene (reference sequence). The DNA of the CDR3 is TGTGCCAGCAGCCCAGCGGAGGGACTGAGGAACACTGAAGCTTTCTTT. Translated: CASSPAEGLRNTEAFF. Complete variable domain (other parts from reference TRBV7-9 and TRBJ1-1): DTGVSQNPRHKITKRGQNVTFRCDPISEHNRLYWYRQTLGQGPEFLTYFQNEAQLEKSRLLSDRFSAERPKGSFSTLEIQRTEQGDSAMYLCASSPAEGLRNTEAFFGQGTRLTVV.

This chain connects TRBV2 to TRBJ1-3; D gene ambiguous. Trimming removed 6 bases at V and 8 bases at J, with 11 bases between. The CDR3 contains 12 residues. Germline values: CDR1 SNHLY, CDR2 FYNNEI. The CDR3 is CASSPGSDTIYF. For the CDR3, the DNA is TGTGCCAGCAGCCCGGGTTCGGACACCATATATTTT.